Listed here are 29 T cell receptor beta chains from one sample, sequenced in a study of T cells in tumors after PD-1 blockade. Some clones are missing from TCRdb's copy, which holds only in-frame ones; the method was immunoSEQ multiplex PCR. The profile shows some 4,800 clones, less than 80% of them singletons. The source material was tumor tissue, sampled after anti-PD-1 treatment. Source of these receptors: a human donor with basal cell carcinoma.

The chain recombines TRBV6-2 or TRBV6-3 with TRBJ2-4; tentatively, D is TRBD1 or TRBD2 (5 bases each). The germline V and J ends were trimmed by 7 bases and 0 bases, with 22 bases remaining between them. The CDR3 runs 18 residues. CDR1 is MNHEY, CDR2 SVGEGT, per germline. The CDR3 nucleotides are TGTGCCAGCACCCCGGGACGGACGGCTCAACTAGCCAAAAACATTCAGTACTTC. Amino acid sequence: CASTPGRTAQLAKNIQYF.

The CDR3 region has the DNA TGTGCCAGCAGCCAAGGGACAGGACGCTACGAGCAGTACTTC. It yields the protein CASSQGTGRYEQYF. V usage is TRBV4-2 and J usage is TRBJ2-7; 7 nucleotides agree with TRBD1. V shed 1 base and J 3 bases; nucleotides not matched to a gene: 3. CDR3 length: 14 amino acids. The germline CDR1 and CDR2 sequences are LGHNA and YNFKEQ.

The rearrangement joins TRBV5-1 to TRBJ2-6; 9 bases are a match to TRBD2. V lost 6 bases to trimming and J lost 4 bases; unmatched junction nucleotides: 8. Per germline, CDR1 SGHRS and CDR2 YFSETQ. The CDR3 is 16 amino acids. The CDR3 here is CASTPGLAGGANVLTF. The CDR3 nucleotides are TGCGCCAGCACCCCGGGGCTAGCGGGGGGGGCCAACGTCCTGACTTTC.

The V gene is TRBV10-2, the J gene TRBJ2-7; TRBD2 agrees at 11 bases. The V segment lost 1 base and the J segment 6 bases; nucleotides outside the gene matches: 2. CDR3 length: 14 amino acids. Germline V gives CDR1 WSHSY, CDR2 SAAADI. The CDR3 nucleotides read TGCGCCAGCAGTGAGTGGACTAGCGGGCTCGAGCAGTACTTC. This codes for CASSEWTSGLEQYF.

The chain uses TRBV6-1 and TRBJ1-5; no definite D call. The germline V and J ends were trimmed by 3 bases and 4 bases, with 10 bases remaining between them. The CDR3 has 14 amino acids. In germline, CDR1 is MNHNS, CDR2 SASEGT. DNA for the CDR3: TGTGCCAGCAGTGATAGGCAGATAAATCAGCCCCAGCATTTT. Amino acids: CASSDRQINQPQHF.

This clone is a singleton in its sample. This chain joins TRBV10-2 and TRBJ2-1; TRBD2 matches at 7 bases. Germline CDR1 is WSHSY and CDR2 is SAAADI. The V segment lost 2 bases and the J segment 10 bases; nucleotides outside the gene matches: 17. The CDR3 contains 17 residues. The CDR3, as DNA: TGCGCCAGCAGTGAGCCAACCGGGCCCGGGGGGATTCGAGAGCAGTTCTTC. It encodes CASSEPTGPGGIREQFF.

The CDR3 DNA reads TGTGCCAGCAGCGTAGGCGACCTCGGTTCGGAGCTGTTTTTT. This encodes CASSVGDLGSELFF. V usage is TRBV7-9 and J usage is TRBJ2-2; D uncertain. Germline V lookup: CDR1 SEHNR, CDR2 FQNEAQ (reference sequence). CDR3 length: 14 residues. Trimming removed 5 bases from V and 10 bases from J, with 17 bases in between.

Of note for this clone: A much larger clone is a single base away; this may be a read error. The gene calls are TRBV12-3 or TRBV12-4 and TRBJ2-7; D is undetermined. The CDR3 runs 11 residues. V lost 4 bases and J lost 0, with 1 base in between. The CDR3 region is CASSSSYEQYF. Written as DNA, the CDR3 is TGTGCCAGCAGTTCCTCCTACGAGCAGTACTTC.

Here the CDR3 reads CASRPDRSSYNEQFF. The CDR3 nucleotides read TGTGCCAGTAGACCCGACAGGTCTTCCTACAATGAGCAGTTCTTC. The chain carries TRBV19 and TRBJ2-1, with TRBD1 as a possible D gene (6 bases). The V end lost 6 bases, the J end lost 1 base, and 13 bases lay between the germline ends. Germline V gives CDR1 LNHDA, CDR2 SQIVND (reference sequence). The CDR3 runs to 15 residues.

The chain carries TRBV7-2 and TRBJ2-1; 7 bases agree with TRBD2. Germline V gene lookup returns CDR1 SGHTA and CDR2 FQGNSA. The CDR3 consists of 12 residues. Trimming took 6 bases from V and 10 from J; bases not matched to a gene: 6. Here the CDR3 reads CASSLAAGEQFF. DNA for the CDR3: TGTGCCAGCAGTCTGGCAGCGGGGGAGCAGTTCTTC. The variable domain in full, completed from reference TRBV7-2 and TRBJ2-1, reads GAGVSQSPSNKVTEKGKDVELRCDPISGHTALYWYRQSLGQGLEFLIYFQGNSAPDKSGLPSDRFSAERTGGSVSTLTIQRTQQEDSAVYLCASSLAAGEQFFGPGTRLTVL.

The chain employs TRBV19 and TRBJ1-2, with TRBD1 matching over 8 bases. V trimming: 6 bases; J trimming: 6 bases; junction bases outside the gene matches: 6. Germline values: CDR1 LNHDA, CDR2 SQIVND (reference sequence). There are 13 residues in the CDR3. This chain's CDR3 is CASRRQGPDGYTF. The CDR3 coding sequence is TGTGCCAGTAGGCGACAGGGGCCGGATGGCTACACCTTC.

The rearrangement joins TRBV28 to TRBJ1-2, with 7 bases lining up with TRBD1. The germline CDR1 and CDR2 sequences are MDHEN and SYDVKM. CDR3 size: 14 residues. V dropped 6 bases and J dropped 4; count of bases not matched to a gene: 8. CDR3 in DNA: TGTGCCAGCAGGATGACAGGGTCGTCCTATGGCTACACCTTC. It codes for CASRMTGSSYGYTF.

Note on this clone: The sample carries other DNA sequences with the same CDR3. CDR3 bases: TGTGCCAGCAGTTTACAGGAGTTTGGCACTGAAGCTTTCTTT. Amino acid sequence: CASSLQEFGTEAFF. The chain employs TRBV14 and TRBJ1-1; D might be TRBD1 (5 bases). Deletions cut 6 bases from V and 4 bases from J, with 15 bases between. The germline CDR1 and CDR2 sequences are SGHDN and FVKESK. This CDR3 contains 14 residues.

This sequence joins TRBV19 and TRBJ1-5; D remains unclear. Germline V CDR1 and CDR2: LNHDA, SQIVND (reference sequence). The CDR3 covers 13 residues. V lost 2 bases and J lost 7, with 9 bases in between. The CDR3 nucleotides read TGTGCCAGTAGTATAATTTCCCAACAGCCCCAGCATTTT. This gives the protein CASSIISQQPQHF.

With respect to this clone: The sample contains more than one DNA sequence encoding this CDR3. This sequence joins TRBV4-3 and TRBJ2-7, with 11 bases identical to TRBD1. Trimming cost V 5 bases and J 4 bases; bases outside gene matches: 4. This CDR3 has 14 amino acids. Per the germline V gene, CDR1 is LGHNA and CDR2 is YSLEER. CDR3 bases: TGCGCCAGCAGCTTGGACAGGGGGCCTTACGAGCAGTACTTC. It encodes CASSLDRGPYEQYF.

V gene TRBV28 combines with J gene TRBJ2-7; D ambiguous. Looked up from germline, CDR1 is MDHEN and CDR2 is SYDVKM. Trimming shortened V by 2 bases and J by 1 base, and 15 bases separated the two germline ends. The CDR3 contains 16 residues. This CDR3 reads CASSLLGLGWSYEQYF. As DNA, the CDR3 is TGTGCCAGCAGTTTACTTGGGTTAGGTTGGTCCTACGAGCAGTACTTC.

This chain links TRBV19 with TRBJ1-4; D uncertain. Trimming pared 2 bases from V and 13 bases from J, leaving 23 bases between. CDR3 size: 16 residues. Germline CDR1 reads LNHDA; CDR2 reads SQIVND (reference sequence). DNA of the CDR3: TGTGCCAGTAGTATAAGGCCACCGCGCATAGGTGTGGGACTGTTTTTT. This codes for CASSIRPPRIGVGLFF.

The chain has TRBV7-8 and TRBJ2-1, with 7 positions matching TRBD2. Germline loops: CDR1 SGHVS, CDR2 FQNEAQ. The CDR3 sequence is 13 residues long. J was trimmed by 0 bases and V by 8 bases; bases with no gene match: 1. CDR3 bases: TGTGCCAGCGGCGGGAGCTCCTACAATGAGCAGTTCTTC. It specifies CASGGSSYNEQFF. Drawing the rest from reference TRBV7-8 and TRBJ2-1, the complete variable domain is GAGVSQSPRYKVAKRGQDVALRCDPISGHVSLFWYQQALGQGPEFLTYFQNEAQLDKSGLPSDRFFAERPEGSVSTLKIQRTQQEDSAVYLCASGGSSYNEQFFGPGTRLTVL.

The table lists this clone with a few counts. The chain recombines TRBV23-1 with TRBJ1-4; no definite D call. TRBV23-1 is recorded as an ORF, its role being uncertain. V was trimmed by 11 bases and J by 7 bases, leaving 2 bases between them. The CDR3 loop spans 8 amino acids. CDR3 nucleotides: TGCGCCCTTGAAAAACTGTTTTTT. Translating it yields CALEKLFF.

The gene calls are TRBV5-1 and TRBJ2-3, with TRBD2 identical over 7 bases. Germline V lookup: CDR1 SGHRS, CDR2 YFSETQ. J lost 1 base, V lost 4 bases, and 6 bases had no gene match. The CDR3 has 15 residues. The CDR3 coding sequence is TGCGCCAGCAGCATAACTAGCGCCCGCACAGATACGCAGTATTTT. This sequence encodes CASSITSARTDTQYF.

CDR3 in amino acids: CSVVFRSTDTQYF. DNA of the CDR3: TGCAGCGTTGTGTTTAGAAGCACAGATACGCAGTATTTT. The chain recombines TRBV29-1 with TRBJ2-3; D is unresolved. Trimming stripped 4 bases from V and 0 bases from J, with 8 bases between. Germline V lookup: CDR1 SQVTM, CDR2 ANQGSEA. The length of the CDR3 is 13 residues.

The J gene is TRBJ1-1, the V gene TRBV6-6; D gene unclear. This CDR3 is 15 amino acids long. Germline V gene lookup returns CDR1 MNHNY and CDR2 SVGAGI (reference sequence). Trimming left V 0 bases short and J 1 base short, with 9 bases between. CDR3 in amino acids: CASSYSMARNTEAFF. The CDR3 region has the DNA TGTGCCAGCAGTTACTCGATGGCCAGGAACACTGAAGCTTTCTTT.

The chain has TRBV6-4 and TRBJ2-5; D possibly corresponds to TRBD1 (5 bases). Germline V gene lookup returns CDR1 MRHNA and CDR2 SNTAGT. The CDR3 covers 13 residues. Trimming pared 2 bases from V and 7 bases from J, leaving 11 bases between. The CDR3 nucleotides read TGTGCCAGCAGTGACGGACCTCAGGGGACCCAGTACTTC. Translating it yields CASSDGPQGTQYF.

The gene calls are TRBV27 and TRBJ2-3; D might be TRBD1 (6 bases). Deletions cut 7 bases from V and 0 bases from J, with 14 bases between. The CDR3 is 15 residues long. CDR1 is MNHEY, CDR2 SMNVEV, per germline (reference sequence). The DNA of the CDR3 is TGTGCCAGCAAAGGACAGCTTTCTAGCACAGATACGCAGTATTTT. The encoded protein is CASKGQLSSTDTQYF.

This clone was recorded a few times. J is TRBJ2-7 and V is TRBV29-1; D may match TRBD1 or TRBD2 (5 bases each). CDR3 size: 11 residues. The germline V gene has CDR1 SQVTM and CDR2 ANQGSEA. V lost 6 bases and J 9 bases, leaving 15 bases between the germline ends. This CDR3 reads CSVAQGPGQYF. CDR3 nucleotides: TGCAGCGTGGCCCAGGGACCTGGGCAGTACTTC.

This clone has a handful of counts. V is TRBV27 and J is TRBJ1-1; D gene unclear. The V gene lost 2 bases and the J gene lost 3 bases, with 7 bases spanning the gap. CDR1 and CDR2 from the germline V gene are MNHEY and SMNVEV (reference sequence). This CDR3 comprises 13 residues. CDR3 loop: CASSLGAYTEAFF. As DNA, the CDR3 is TGTGCCAGCAGTTTAGGCGCTTACACTGAAGCTTTCTTT.

Concerning this clone itself: A read error may produce the germline difference seen at one junction end. This chain links TRBV5-1 with TRBJ2-3; 11 nucleotides line up with TRBD2. Germline V CDR1 and CDR2: SGHRS, YFSETQ. This CDR3 contains 16 residues. In DNA form, the CDR3 reads TGCGCCCGCAGCTTGGGGGCTAGCGGGGGGACAGATACGCAGTATTTT. Protein product: CARSLGASGGTDTQYF.

V and J are TRBV28 and TRBJ1-2; D is perhaps TRBD1 (5 bases). The germline CDR1 and CDR2 sequences are MDHEN and SYDVKM. The V and J ends lost 6 bases and 2 bases respectively, with 19 bases between them. The CDR3 runs to 16 residues. The CDR3 region is CASSPLTTGKNYGYTF. Here the CDR3 DNA reads TGTGCCAGCAGCCCCCTGACCACAGGAAAGAACTATGGCTACACCTTC.

The chain joins TRBV12-5 to TRBJ1-1; 8 positions match TRBD1. Unmatched junction bases numbered 4, after V lost 7 bases and J lost 3 bases. The germline CDR1 and CDR2 sequences are LGHNT and FRNRAP. The CDR3 sequence is 13 residues long. The CDR3 nucleotides read TGTGCTAGTGTCCTGGACAGGGACACTGAAGCTTTCTTT. It encodes CASVLDRDTEAFF. The full variable domain, rest sourced from reference TRBV12-5 and TRBJ1-1, is DARVTQTPRHKVTEMGQEVTMRCQPILGHNTVFWYRQTMMQGLELLAYFRNRAPLDDSGMPKDRFSAEMPDATLATLKIQPSEPRDSAVYFCASVLDRDTEAFFGQGTRLTVV.